Each of the 7 T cell receptor beta chains below was sequenced from the same sample in a study of long-term antiretroviral therapy in people with HIV. Run at survey level, the immunoSEQ assay was version v3.0. Sequenced by immunoSEQ multiplex PCR; TCRdb stores in-frame clones only, minus some. The data show 20,000 or so clones, over 80% seen once. The input for sequencing was unsorted PBMCs, taken 1.8 years before starting antiretroviral therapy. The receptors were gathered from a man aged 45-60 years with HIV.

The V gene is TRBV7-3, the J gene TRBJ2-5, with 12 bases lining up with TRBD2. Germline lookup yields CDR1 SGHTA and CDR2 FQGTGA. With 3 bases clipped from V and 8 bases from J, the junction kept 7 bases outside the gene matches. The CDR3 has 15 residues. The CDR3 protein is CASSLTSGGARTQYF. CDR3 in DNA: TGTGCCAGCAGCTTGACTAGCGGGGGTGCCCGAACCCAGTACTTC.

V is TRBV2 and J is TRBJ1-6, with D possibly being TRBD1 (6 bases). Germline-derived CDR1 and CDR2 are SNHLY and FYNNEI. This CDR3 has 15 amino acids. Trimming took 6 bases from V and 5 from J, leaving 14 bases between them. The CDR3: CASRGGLRNNSPLHF. The DNA for the CDR3 is TGTGCCAGCAGGGGGGGCCTCAGAAATAATTCACCCCTCCACTTT.

The CDR3 spells CASSPQGGSYNEQFF. The DNA for the CDR3 is TGCGCCAGCAGTCCACAGGGGGGCTCCTACAATGAGCAGTTCTTC. The chain carries TRBV5-1 and TRBJ2-1, with 8 bases identical to TRBD1. The CDR3 is 15 residues long. Germline CDR1 reads SGHRS; CDR2 reads YFSETQ. J lost 0 bases, V lost 5 bases, and 4 bases had no gene match. The variable domain in full, with the rest retrieved from reference TRBV5-1 and TRBJ2-1, is KAGVTQTPRYLIKTRGQQVTLSCSPISGHRSVSWYQQTPGQGLQFLFEYFSETQRNKGNFPGRFSGRQFSNSRSEMNVSTLELGDSALYLCASSPQGGSYNEQFFGPGTRLTVL.

The chain joins TRBV29-1 to TRBJ2-5; 7 positions agree with TRBD2. This CDR3 comprises 14 residues. The germline gives CDR1 SQVTM, CDR2 ANQGSEA. V gave up 4 bases and J gave up 4 bases; unmatched junction bases: 9. The CDR3 spells CSVAPGLRGETQYF. DNA for the CDR3: TGCAGCGTTGCCCCGGGACTACGGGGAGAGACCCAGTACTTC.

For this clone: This same CDR3 is encoded by further DNA sequences in the sample. V and J are TRBV7-2 and TRBJ1-5; tentatively, D is TRBD1 (6 bases). V was shortened by 0 bases and J by 7 bases, with 7 bases between the two germline ends. CDR3 length: 13 residues. Germline CDR1 SGHTA, CDR2 FQGNSA. The CDR3 nucleotides are TGTGCCAGCAGCTTAGCTGGGGGCCAGCCCCAGCATTTT. Amino acid sequence: CASSLAGGQPQHF.

This clone has a single count. The gene calls are TRBV9 and TRBJ2-7; D gene uncertain. Germline CDR1 reads SGDLS; CDR2 reads YYNGEE. This CDR3 is 16 amino acids long. V lost 4 bases, J lost 0 bases, and 17 bases lay in between. The CDR3 region is CASSPTSLDFSYEQYF. CDR3 nucleotides: TGTGCCAGCAGCCCCACCTCTCTGGATTTCTCCTACGAGCAGTACTTC. The variable domain in full, with the rest retrieved from reference TRBV9 and TRBJ2-7, is DSGVTQTPKHLITATGQRVTLRCSPRSGDLSVYWYQQSLDQGLQFLIQYYNGEERAKGNILERFSAQQFPDLHSELNLSSLELGDSALYFCASSPTSLDFSYEQYFGPGTRLTVT.

V usage is TRBV9 and J usage is TRBJ1-2; 11 nucleotides align to TRBD1. Per the germline V gene, CDR1 is SGDLS and CDR2 is YYNGEE. The CDR3 runs 14 residues. J was trimmed by 10 bases and V by 0 bases; bases with no gene match: 5. CDR3 sequence (DNA): TGTGCCAGCAGCGTAGCAGGGACAGGGGGTACCTACACCTTC. It translates to CASSVAGTGGTYTF.